The 3 T cell receptor beta chains below all came from one sample that was sequenced in a study of blood T cell repertoires in COVID-19. This table comes from immunoSEQ multiplex PCR, and its TCRdb copy is limited to in-frame clones, with some not included. Here the sample spans 300,000 or so clones, roughly 85% being singletons. Material: PBMCs or T cells enriched from blood (not recorded which). The origin of the receptors is a woman in her 30s who had recovered from COVID-19.

Points on this clone: This CDR3 is also generated by other DNA sequences in the sample. This rearrangement joins TRBV19 to TRBJ1-3; no clear D. Trimming left V 7 bases short and J 0 bases short, with 7 bases between. CDR1 is LNHDA, CDR2 SQIVND, per germline (reference sequence). The CDR3 has 13 residues. CDR3 DNA: TGTGCCAGTATACCTAGCTCTGGAAACACCATATATTTT. Amino acids: CASIPSSGNTIYF.

The table lists this clone with a count of one. V gene TRBV19 combines with J gene TRBJ1-5; 9 bases match TRBD1. Looked up from germline, CDR1 is LNHDA and CDR2 is SQIVND (reference sequence). CDR3 length: 15 residues. Losses at the gene ends were 6 bases for V and 0 bases for J; bases not matched to a gene: 3. The CDR3 is CASRQGAFSNQPQHF. CDR3 DNA sequence: TGTGCCAGTAGACAGGGGGCCTTTAGCAATCAGCCCCAGCATTTT.

This clone was found a few times. The chain links TRBV5-6 to TRBJ1-3; possibly TRBD1 for D (6 bases). Trimming removed 1 base at V and 0 bases at J, with 14 bases between. Germline CDR1 SGHDT, CDR2 YYEEEE. This CDR3 is 17 amino acids long. This CDR3 is CASSLWQGLFSGNTIYF. For the CDR3, the DNA is TGTGCCAGCAGCTTGTGGCAGGGGCTCTTCTCTGGAAACACCATATATTTT.